This T cell receptor (beta chain) came from a study of blood T cell repertoires in COVID-19. Across the study: Some COVID-19 samples were acute and others convalescent; all came from the United States, Italy and Spain.

TCRdb's table, derived via immunoSEQ multiplex PCR, lists solely in-frame clones and lacks some. The sample shows 60,000 to 65,000 clones, 65% to 90% of them seen only once. J lost 4 bases, V lost 6 bases, and 5 bases had no gene match. The germline CDR1 and CDR2 sequences are MNHEY and SVGAGI. This CDR3 comprises 15 residues. V and J are TRBV6-5 and TRBJ2-1; 11 bases fit TRBD2. Sequencing input: peripheral blood. The origin of this receptor is a woman aged 60-75 years with acute or convalescent COVID-19. The CDR3 DNA is TGTGCCAGCAGCGATAGCGGGGGGGGGTACAATGAGCAGTTCTTC. Protein product: CASSDSGGGYNEQFF.